This paragraph covers one T cell receptor beta chain sequence. Its antigen remains unknown. Roughly 1.9 micrograms of genomic DNA from cryopreserved PBMCs went into TCR beta libraries. The assay was immunoSEQ multiplex PCR, and TCRdb's table has in-frame clones only and misses some. The sample has some 120,000 clones; roughly 60% are singletons. The data were obtained in a study of cytotoxic CD8 clonotypes in ibrutinib-treated CLL. General observations from the study: Clonality increased at ibrutinib response, then returned toward baseline at progression. Treatment saw public clonotypes, which were uncommon, either contract or stay stable.

CDR3 length equals 13 residues. The V end lost 5 bases, the J end lost 4 bases, and 10 bases lay between the germline ends. The germline CDR1 and CDR2 sequences are SGHTS and YDEGEE. This clonotype originated in a human donor with chronic lymphocytic leukemia. The sequenced sample was PBMCs, obtained after 24 months of ibrutinib treatment. The chain employs TRBV5-8 and TRBJ1-3; D gene unclear. In DNA form, the CDR3 reads TGTGCCAGCAGTCCCGGAGGCGGAAACACCATATATTTT. Translated: CASSPGGGNTIYF.